This record concerns one TCR beta chain sequence. These data originate in a study of shared T cell receptors in the human thymus. The CDR3 has 19 residues. The V and J ends lost 5 bases and 3 bases respectively, with 27 bases between them. Germline CDR1 is SGHTA and CDR2 is FQGNSA. Only in-frame clones appear in the TCRdb table, and some are missing; sequencing was by immunoSEQ multiplex PCR. The sample records 500,000 to 850,000 clones, approximately 87% being singletons. This same sample was also part of a study on human thymus T cells. That study reports: Among the donors, all were healthy Finnish infants having corrective surgery for congenital heart defects. Thymic samples were excised during corrective heart operations. Thymic and blood repertoires seemed to show skewed V and J gene use. Unrelated individuals were reported by related research to share highly overlapping thymic repertoires.

Sequenced material: thymocytes. This clonotype was obtained from a boy less than two years old with a congenital heart defect. The chain has TRBV7-2 and TRBJ2-3; possibly TRBD2 for D (6 bases). The CDR3 is CASSLQTLRREAETDTQYF. The DNA of the CDR3 is TGTGCCAGCAGCCTGCAAACTCTTAGGCGGGAAGCGGAGACAGATACGCAGTATTTT.